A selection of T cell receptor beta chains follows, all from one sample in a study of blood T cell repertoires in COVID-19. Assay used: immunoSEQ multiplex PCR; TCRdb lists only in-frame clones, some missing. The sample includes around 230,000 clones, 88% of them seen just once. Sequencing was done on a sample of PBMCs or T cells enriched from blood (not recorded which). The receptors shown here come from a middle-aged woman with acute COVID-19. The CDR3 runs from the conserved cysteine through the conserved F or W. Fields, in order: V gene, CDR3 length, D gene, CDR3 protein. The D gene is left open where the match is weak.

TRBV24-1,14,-,CATRAGAMNTEAFF
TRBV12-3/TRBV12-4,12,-,CASSKAYNEQFF
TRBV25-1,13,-,CASSQPQGAGYTF
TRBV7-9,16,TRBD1,CASSLQGATYNSPLHF
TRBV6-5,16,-,CASSSRTVANTGELFF
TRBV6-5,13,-,CASRGRGGAEAFF
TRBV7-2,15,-,CASSANRVFGTEAFF
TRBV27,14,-,CASSSLPRTGELFF
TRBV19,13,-,CASSMIGNQPQHF
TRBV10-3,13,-,CAISDSGTRGYTF
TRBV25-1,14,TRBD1,CASSAAGGSYEQYF
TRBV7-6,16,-,CASSLTSGTHQETQYF
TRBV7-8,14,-,CASSLVGQGYEQYF
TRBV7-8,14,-,CASSLAVGRYEQYF
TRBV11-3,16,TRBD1,CASSLQGALGASGYTF
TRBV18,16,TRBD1,CASSPRGTGVATEAFF
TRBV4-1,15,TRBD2,CASSHMTSIHNEQFF
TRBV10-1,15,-,CASSEAGYMNTEAFF
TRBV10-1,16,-,CASSANRGGSYNEQFF
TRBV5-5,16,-,CASSSRTVRNTGELFF
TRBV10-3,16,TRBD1,CAISEGTGGSNQPQHF
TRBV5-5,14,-,CASSLGMSSYEQYF
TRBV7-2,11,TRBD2,CASSSGGEQYF
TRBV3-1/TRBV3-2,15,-,CASSQVMGAGYGYTF
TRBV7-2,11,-,CASSLLSEQYF
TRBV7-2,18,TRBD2,CASSLGLAGGPIYNEQFF
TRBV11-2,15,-,CASSRADTKVDTQYF
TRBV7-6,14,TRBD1,CASSQRQGSYEQYF
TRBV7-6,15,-,CASGPRRVPTDTQYF
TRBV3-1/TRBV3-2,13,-,CASSQVGEAAQHF
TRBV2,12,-,CASKQNTGELFF
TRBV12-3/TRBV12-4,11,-,CASSVAETQYF
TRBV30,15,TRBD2,CAWSVPSGRAFEQFF
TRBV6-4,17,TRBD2,CASRGLSAGVRGETQYF
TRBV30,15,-,CAWSVGGAYGNTIYF
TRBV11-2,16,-,CASSLARGASNNEQFF
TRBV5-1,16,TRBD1,CASSLYGTGVGGELFF
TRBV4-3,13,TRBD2,CASSQGTSDSQYF
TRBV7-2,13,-,CASSLGEALGAFF
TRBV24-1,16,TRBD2,CATSDPGLAGRHEQFF
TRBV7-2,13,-,CASSADRLVAQYF
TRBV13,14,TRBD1,CASSRQGPMFGYTF
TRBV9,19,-,CASSLRPPGQTLRNTEAFF
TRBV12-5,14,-,CASGLGQKQETQYF
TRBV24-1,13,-,CATSDLRTGELFF
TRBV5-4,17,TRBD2,CASSLGGRALSSDTQYF
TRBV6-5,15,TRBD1,CASIPRDRGGNEQFF
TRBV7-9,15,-,CASSADGRRGGEQYF
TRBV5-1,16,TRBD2,CASSFGTSLSHNEQFF
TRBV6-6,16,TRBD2,CASSPPGLAGVREQYF
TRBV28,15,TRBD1,CASSFSGTGVSGYTF
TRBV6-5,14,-,CASSYGARQETQYF
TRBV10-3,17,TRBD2,CAITRGLAGGSTGELFF
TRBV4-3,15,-,CASSQEGAESDTQYF
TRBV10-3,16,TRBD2,CAISAGLAGAHNEQFF